The 25 T cell receptor beta chains given below trace back to one sample, sequenced in a study of T cells of healthy individuals. TCRdb processed the 5' RACE reads anew with MiXCR; each CDR3 protein has one entry. The table includes 95,000 to 100,000 distinct CDR3 sequences, 17% detected once. Receptors originate from a human donor in good health.

A few counts support this clonotype. J is TRBJ2-7 and V is TRBV15; weak D call: TRBD2 (6 bases). The CDR3 is made up of 16 amino acids. Per the germline V gene, CDR1 is LNHNV and CDR2 is YYDKDF (reference sequence). The V gene lost 0 bases and the J gene lost 2 bases, with 14 bases spanning the gap. The CDR3 region has the DNA TGTGCCACCAGCAGAGATAGGACTACCGGCACCTACGAGCAGTACTTC. It encodes CATSRDRTTGTYEQYF.

The chain joins TRBV25-1 to TRBJ1-4; 9 nucleotides align to TRBD1. The CDR3 has 17 residues. Germline V gene sequence: CDR1 MGHDK, CDR2 SYGVNS. V was pared by 4 bases and J by 8 bases, with 14 bases of the junction left unmatched. The CDR3 DNA reads TGTGCCAGCAGTGTGTGGACAGGGGCCGCTCCGATCGAAAAACTGTTTTTT. It encodes CASSVWTGAAPIEKLFF.

This clonotype was found many times. The V gene is TRBV14, the J gene TRBJ1-2; 10 bases agree with TRBD1. CDR3 length: 15 amino acids. The J segment lost 3 bases and the V segment lost 4 bases, leaving 5 bases of the junction unmatched. Germline lookup yields CDR1 SGHDN and CDR2 FVKESK. CDR3 loop: CASSLTTGGHYGYTF. CDR3 nucleotides: TGTGCCAGCAGCCTAACGACAGGGGGCCACTATGGCTACACCTTC.

This clonotype was found many times. V is TRBV5-1 and J is TRBJ1-5; tentatively, D is TRBD1 (6 bases). The CDR3 spans 16 residues. Germline values: CDR1 SGHRS, CDR2 YFSETQ. V lost 4 bases, J lost 0 bases, and 14 bases lay in between. Here the CDR3 reads CASSLGAADSNQPQHF. The CDR3 DNA is TGCGCCAGCAGCCTGGGGGCAGCTGATAGCAATCAGCCCCAGCATTTT. Full variable domain (outside the CDR3, taken from reference TRBV5-1 and TRBJ1-5): KAGVTQTPRYLIKTRGQQVTLSCSPISGHRSVSWYQQTPGQGLQFLFEYFSETQRNKGNFPGRFSGRQFSNSRSEMNVSTLELGDSALYLCASSLGAADSNQPQHFGDGTRLSIL.

This clonotype was recorded a few times. The rearrangement joins TRBV7-9 to TRBJ2-1; 8 nucleotides agree with TRBD2. Germline-derived CDR1 and CDR2 are SEHNR and FQNEAQ (reference sequence). The ends lost 3 bases at V and 0 bases at J; junction bases unmatched: 4. The CDR3 loop spans 16 amino acids. The CDR3 here is CASSFTSGRSYNEQFF. CDR3 DNA sequence: TGTGCCAGCAGCTTTACTAGCGGCCGCTCCTACAATGAGCAGTTCTTC.

This clonotype has a handful of counts. This chain connects TRBV20-1 to TRBJ1-1; perhaps TRBD1 as D (5 bases). The germline V gene encodes CDR1 DFQATT and CDR2 SNEGSKA (reference sequence). V lost 0 bases to trimming and J lost 10 bases, with 18 bases between them. The CDR3 loop spans 14 amino acids. Here the CDR3 reads CSARDNGGGEGAFF. CDR3 coding DNA: TGCAGTGCTAGAGATAACGGGGGGGGTGAAGGAGCTTTCTTT.

This chain links TRBV11-1 with TRBJ2-1; D gene unclear. Germline CDR1 SGHAT, CDR2 FQDESV (reference sequence). With 5 bases removed from V and 5 bases from J, the gap between germline ends came to 7 bases. The CDR3 length is 12 residues. CDR3 amino acids: CASSTYHNEQFF. The CDR3 DNA reads TGTGCCAGCAGCACCTATCACAATGAGCAGTTCTTC. Supplemented by reference TRBV11-1 and TRBJ2-1, the full variable domain reads EAEVAQSPRYKITEKSQAVAFWCDPISGHATLYWYRQILGQGPELLVQFQDESVVDDSQLPKDRFSAERLKGVDSTLKIQPAELGDSAMYLCASSTYHNEQFFGPGTRLTVL.

This clonotype was found a few times. This chain uses TRBV4-1 with TRBJ2-2; the match to TRBD2 covers 11 bases. V lost 2 bases and J lost 4; bases outside the gene matches: 3. CDR1 and CDR2 (germline): MGHRA, YSYEKL. This CDR3 comprises 16 residues. This CDR3 is CASSQTSGGSTGELFF. CDR3 DNA sequence: TGCGCCAGCAGCCAAACTAGCGGGGGTTCCACCGGGGAGCTGTTTTTT.

The chain couples TRBV7-9 to TRBJ1-5; TRBD1 matches at 9 bases. The ends lost 2 bases at V and 2 bases at J; junction bases unmatched: 7. The CDR3 runs 17 residues. From germline, CDR1 is SEHNR and CDR2 FQNEAQ (reference sequence). The CDR3 DNA follows: TGTGCCAGCAGCTTAAACAGGGGGCCGGTAGGCAATCAGCCCCAGCATTTT. Translated, it gives CASSLNRGPVGNQPQHF.

This clonotype turned up a few times. The chain is built from TRBV18 and TRBJ2-5; D not certain. The CDR3 has 14 amino acids. Trimming removed 2 bases at V and 2 bases at J, with 9 bases between. Germline V gene data show CDR1 as KGHSH and CDR2 as LQKENI. CDR3 nucleotides: TGTGCCAGCTCACCATGGCAGGTTCAAGAGACCCAGTACTTC. Translated, it gives CASSPWQVQETQYF.

The chain couples TRBV28 to TRBJ2-1, with D unresolved. CDR1 is MDHEN and CDR2 is SYDVKM in the germline V gene. The CDR3 covers 11 residues. The CDR3 bases are TGTGCGTGCAATTTGGGCAATGAGCAGTTCTTC. Its protein product is CACNLGNEQFF.

This clonotype was observed a few times. J is TRBJ2-7 and V is TRBV28; D is possibly TRBD1 (6 bases). Germline lookup yields CDR1 MDHEN and CDR2 SYDVKM. Deletions cut 5 bases from V and 2 bases from J, with 19 bases between. CDR3 length: 16 amino acids. The CDR3 reads CASSPIITTGTYEQYF. CDR3 in DNA: TGTGCCAGCAGTCCGATCATCACGACAGGAACCTACGAGCAGTACTTC.

V and J are TRBV28 and TRBJ2-7; 7 bases are a match to TRBD2. In germline, CDR1 is MDHEN, CDR2 SYDVKM. The CDR3 is 11 residues long. V lost 5 bases to trimming and J lost 6 bases; unmatched junction nucleotides: 1. CDR3 residues: CASSGLVEQYF. As DNA, the CDR3 is TGTGCCAGCAGTGGACTAGTCGAGCAGTACTTC.

This clonotype has more than one count but fewer than ten. This sequence joins TRBV28 and TRBJ1-2; 12 bases agree with TRBD1. This CDR3 is 17 amino acids long. V lost 5 bases and J lost 5; bases outside the gene matches: 12. Per germline, CDR1 MDHEN and CDR2 SYDVKM. CDR3 protein: CASSPTLMGQGAYGYTF. DNA of the CDR3: TGTGCCAGCAGTCCCACCTTGATGGGACAGGGGGCATATGGCTACACCTTC.

V and J are TRBV7-8 and TRBJ2-1; no firm D call. From germline, CDR1 is SGHVS and CDR2 FQNEAQ. V dropped 2 bases and J dropped 4 bases, with 18 bases sitting between them. CDR3 length: 17 amino acids. The DNA for the CDR3 is TGTGCCAGCAGCTTAACCCTTGAGGTGGGGTCGTACAATGAGCAGTTCTTC. Translation gives CASSLTLEVGSYNEQFF.

This clonotype has only a few counts. The chain carries TRBV12-3 or TRBV12-4 and TRBJ2-7; 9 positions agree with TRBD1. The junction had 0 bases not matched to a gene; V was cut back by 3 bases and J by 3 bases. The CDR3 length is 13 residues. The CDR3 DNA reads TGTGCCAGCAGTTTGACAGGGGGCTACGAGCAGTACTTC. It is translated as CASSLTGGYEQYF.

This clonotype was seen a few times. This chain connects TRBV4-3 to TRBJ1-5; unclear D gene. CDR1 is LGHNA, CDR2 YSLEER, per germline. V lost 0 bases and J lost 7, with 10 bases in between. The CDR3 is 14 amino acids. The CDR3 sequence is CASSQDPGRQPQHF. CDR3 coding DNA: TGCGCCAGCAGCCAAGATCCGGGGAGGCAGCCCCAGCATTTT.

This clonotype was seen at least ten times. V and J are TRBV5-1 and TRBJ1-6, with a tentative D call TRBD1 (6 bases). Trimming pared 2 bases from V and 6 bases from J, leaving 9 bases between. Germline V CDR1 and CDR2: SGHRS, YFSETQ. The CDR3 has 14 residues. The CDR3 DNA reads as TGCGCCAGCAGCTTTGGACAGCGTAATTCACCCCTCCACTTT. Translated, it gives CASSFGQRNSPLHF.

This clonotype was found many times. The V and J genes are TRBV11-2 and TRBJ1-1, with D perhaps matching TRBD1 (6 bases). CDR1 and CDR2 (germline): SGHAT, FQNNGV. The CDR3 is 13 residues long. V was pared by 5 bases and J by 5 bases, with 12 bases between. The CDR3 DNA follows: TGTGCCAGCAGCCTACAGGGAGATACTGAAGCTTTCTTT. Amino acid sequence: CASSLQGDTEAFF. The complete variable domain, with remaining parts taken from reference TRBV11-2 and TRBJ1-1, reads EAGVAQSPRYKIIEKRQSVAFWCNPISGHATLYWYQQILGQGPKLLIQFQNNGVVDDSQLPKDRFSAERLKGVDSTLKIQPAKLEDSAVYLCASSLQGDTEAFFGQGTRLTVV.

This clonotype was counted many times. The chain recombines TRBV13 with TRBJ1-6; TRBD1 matches at 10 bases. The CDR3 is 16 residues long. Unmatched junction bases numbered 9, after V lost 6 bases and J lost 7 bases. Germline V gene sequence: CDR1 PRHDT, CDR2 FYEKMQ (reference sequence). CDR3: CASSPRTGGRNSPLHF. The CDR3 DNA is TGTGCCAGCAGTCCCCGGACAGGGGGACGGAATTCACCCCTCCACTTT.

There are many counts of this clonotype. The V and J genes are TRBV18 and TRBJ2-5, with D perhaps TRBD2 (5 bases). Germline lookup yields CDR1 KGHSH and CDR2 LQKENI. This CDR3 has 14 residues. V lost 3 bases and J 4 bases, leaving 12 bases between the germline ends. CDR3 DNA: TGTGCCAGCTCACCCGCAACTAGTACAGAGACCCAGTACTTC. Its protein product is CASSPATSTETQYF.

This clonotype was detected many times. The V gene is TRBV9, the J gene TRBJ2-3; D is possibly TRBD2 (5 bases). Germline lookup yields CDR1 SGDLS and CDR2 YYNGEE. The V end was cut by 0 bases, the J end by 2 bases, with 10 bases between. The CDR3 runs 15 residues. The CDR3 spells CASSVVPDSTDTQYF. The CDR3 coding sequence is TGTGCCAGCAGCGTAGTGCCGGACTCCACAGATACGCAGTATTTT. Full variable domain (outside the CDR3, taken from reference TRBV9 and TRBJ2-3): DSGVTQTPKHLITATGQRVTLRCSPRSGDLSVYWYQQSLDQGLQFLIQYYNGEERAKGNILERFSAQQFPDLHSELNLSSLELGDSALYFCASSVVPDSTDTQYFGPGTRLTVL.

This clonotype appeared many times. This rearrangement joins TRBV28 to TRBJ1-6, with TRBD1 as a possible D gene (6 bases). The CDR3 loop spans 15 amino acids. V dropped 4 bases and J dropped 9 bases, with 16 bases sitting between them. The germline CDR1 and CDR2 sequences are MDHEN and SYDVKM. The DNA for the CDR3 is TGTGCCAGCAGTTCTCGTAGGGGGTTTGGTTCACCCCTCCACTTT. It yields the protein CASSSRRGFGSPLHF.

This rearrangement joins TRBV25-1 to TRBJ2-2; 7 bases are shared with TRBD1. Per the germline V gene, CDR1 is MGHDK and CDR2 is SYGVNS. Unmatched junction bases numbered 4, after V lost 5 bases and J lost 7 bases. The CDR3 covers 13 residues. The CDR3 reads CASSSQGIGELFF. CDR3 bases: TGTGCCAGCAGTTCACAGGGGATCGGGGAGCTGTTTTTT.

In its sample, this clonotype was seen a few times. The CDR3 bases are TGTGCCAGCAGCTTATGGAGGACTCAGGCAGGGGAGCAGTTCTTC. Translating it yields CASSLWRTQAGEQFF. The chain recombines TRBV7-2 with TRBJ2-1, with D possibly being TRBD1 or TRBD2 (5 bases each). The germline CDR1 and CDR2 sequences are SGHTA and FQGNSA. Trimming shortened V by 2 bases and J by 10 bases, and 18 bases separated the two germline ends. The CDR3 is made up of 15 amino acids.